Below are 21 T cell receptor beta chains sequenced from a single sample in a study of blood T cells in healthy people across ages. Together with a sample-barcoded 5' primer, a J-beta primer mix was included in a second PCR lasting roughly 7 to 11 cycles. TCRdb re-derived calls from the 5' RACE reads in MiXCR, one entry per CDR3 protein. The table records about 1.4 million distinct CDR3 sequences, around 55% of them present only once. Sequenced material: blood. These receptors came from a man aged 18 to 30 in good health.

CDR3 bases: TGTGCCAGCAGCCATACTAGCGGGACGACAGATACGCAGTATTTT. Its translation is CASSHTSGTTDTQYF. The chain has TRBV14 and TRBJ2-3; 10 nucleotides line up with TRBD2. CDR1 and CDR2 from the germline V gene are SGHDN and FVKESK. The CDR3 has 15 amino acids. The V and J ends lost 3 bases and 3 bases, in that order; junction bases with no gene match: 3.

This chain uses TRBV9 with TRBJ1-5; 7 bases match TRBD1. Trimming took 3 bases from V and 2 from J; bases not matched to a gene: 5. The V gene's germline CDR1 is SGDLS and CDR2 YYNGEE. CDR3 length: 15 amino acids. CDR3 sequence (DNA): TGTGCCAGCAGCGCCGGACAGGACCGCAATCAGCCCCAGCATTTT. Protein: CASSAGQDRNQPQHF. Based on the CDR3 plus reference TRBV9 and TRBJ1-5, the full variable domain is DSGVTQTPKHLITATGQRVTLRCSPRSGDLSVYWYQQSLDQGLQFLIQYYNGEERAKGNILERFSAQQFPDLHSELNLSSLELGDSALYFCASSAGQDRNQPQHFGDGTRLSIL.

This chain connects TRBV28 to TRBJ2-1; D possibly uses TRBD1 or TRBD2 (5 bases each). The CDR3 runs 13 residues. The germline gives CDR1 MDHEN, CDR2 SYDVKM. The CDR3 nucleotides read TGTGGGACCCGGGGCCCTACCCACAATGAGCAGTTCTTC. This translates into CGTRGPTHNEQFF.

This chain connects TRBV29-1 to TRBJ2-7; D remains ambiguous. Trimming shortened V by 5 bases and J by 6 bases, and 14 bases separated the two germline ends. The CDR3 runs 12 residues. Per germline, CDR1 SQVTM and CDR2 ANQGSEA. CDR3 nucleotides: TGCAGCGTTACCTATGGGCTTACCGAGCAGTACTTC. This codes for CSVTYGLTEQYF.

The chain recombines TRBV28 with TRBJ2-7; D is unresolved. The V and J ends lost 2 bases and 3 bases respectively, with 5 bases between them. Germline V gene sequence: CDR1 MDHEN, CDR2 SYDVKM. The CDR3 contains 12 residues. CDR3 sequence reads: CASSLKYYEQYF. CDR3 in DNA: TGTGCCAGCAGTTTAAAGTACTACGAGCAGTACTTC.

The rearrangement joins TRBV10-3 to TRBJ2-3; possibly TRBD2 for D (6 bases). The ends were cut back, 3 bases at V and 6 bases at J, with 22 bases in the middle. CDR1 and CDR2 from the germline V gene are ENHRY and SYGVKD. This CDR3 comprises 17 residues. The CDR3 is CAISDPPGGGLEDTQYF. CDR3 DNA: TGTGCCATCAGTGACCCCCCCGGGGGAGGATTGGAGGATACGCAGTATTTT.

V is TRBV5-1 and J is TRBJ2-5; tentatively, D is TRBD1 (5 bases). Germline CDR1 reads SGHRS; CDR2 reads YFSETQ. The CDR3 loop spans 14 amino acids. V lost 0 bases and J lost 5, with 11 bases in between. The CDR3 sequence is CASSLEVRVETQYF. CDR3 DNA: TGCGCCAGCAGCTTGGAGGTCAGGGTGGAGACCCAGTACTTC.

The V gene is TRBV24-1, the J gene TRBJ1-6, with 8 nucleotides matching TRBD1. The V and J ends lost 10 bases and 7 bases, in that order; junction bases with no gene match: 5. The length of the CDR3 is 13 residues. Germline V gene lookup returns CDR1 KGHDR and CDR2 SFDVKD. CDR3 bases: TGTGCCACGCAACAGGGGGGGAATTCACCCCTCCACTTT. Encoded protein: CATQQGGNSPLHF.

This clonotype was observed a handful of times. The chain couples TRBV20-1 to TRBJ1-2, with D perhaps TRBD1 (5 bases). This CDR3 comprises 14 residues. Trimming shortened V by 0 bases and J by 4 bases, and 12 bases separated the two germline ends. CDR1 and CDR2 from the germline V gene are DFQATT and SNEGSKA (reference sequence). The CDR3 spells CSARDVRDLYGYTF. CDR3 nucleotides: TGCAGTGCTAGAGATGTCCGGGACCTCTATGGCTACACCTTC.

V is TRBV28 and J is TRBJ2-6; weak D call: TRBD2 (6 bases). CDR1 and CDR2 (germline): MDHEN, SYDVKM. V was pared by 3 bases and J by 1 base, with 10 bases between. The CDR3 contains 16 residues. CDR3 loop: CASSFGGWSGANVLTF. The CDR3 region has the DNA TGTGCCAGCAGTTTTGGGGGGTGGTCTGGGGCCAACGTCCTGACTTTC. Drawing the rest from reference TRBV28 and TRBJ2-6, the complete variable domain is DVKVTQSSRYLVKRTGEKVFLECVQDMDHENMFWYRQDPGLGLRLIYFSYDVKMKEKGDIPEGYSVSREKKERFSLILESASTNQTSMYLCASSFGGWSGANVLTFGAGSRLTVL.

Note on this clonotype: The junction shows a germline mismatch at one end, possibly a read error. The chain uses TRBV7-9 and TRBJ2-7, with D possibly being TRBD1 (7 bases). Germline CDR1 is SEHNR and CDR2 is FQNEAQ (reference sequence). This CDR3 is built from 14 residues. CDR3 amino acids: CASSVGTARGEQYF. The CDR3 DNA follows: TGCGCCAGCAGCGTCGGGACAGCGCGGGGCGAGCAGTACTTC.

The CDR3 nucleotides are TGTGCCAGCAGTTACTATGGTCTAGCGGGGAACCAAGAGACCCAGTACTTC. Protein product: CASSYYGLAGNQETQYF. The chain recombines TRBV6-2 or TRBV6-3 with TRBJ2-5; 9 nucleotides align to TRBD2. With V trimmed by 1 base and J by 0 bases, 6 bases remained unmatched. The germline CDR1 and CDR2 sequences are MNHEY and SVGEGT. The CDR3 totals 17 residues.

The gene calls are TRBV4-1 and TRBJ2-7; TRBD2 agrees at 9 bases. The V gene end was trimmed by 1 base and the J gene end by 2 bases; junction bases not matched to a gene: 3. The CDR3 covers 15 residues. Germline V CDR1 and CDR2: MGHRA, YSYEKL. CDR3 sequence reads: CASSQGLAATYEQYF. The CDR3 DNA reads TGCGCCAGCAGCCAAGGACTAGCGGCTACCTACGAGCAGTACTTC.

V and J are TRBV3-1 and TRBJ2-1, with a weak D call TRBD1 (5 bases). V gave up 0 bases and J gave up 4 bases, with 22 bases separating them. The CDR3 is made up of 19 amino acids. Germline assignment: CDR1 LGHDT and CDR2 YNNKEL (reference sequence). The CDR3 here is CASSQDRFHRMKPYNEQFF. The CDR3 nucleotides are TGTGCCAGCAGCCAAGATAGGTTCCACAGGATGAAACCATACAATGAGCAGTTCTTC.

The V and J genes are TRBV6-5 and TRBJ2-5; D is possibly TRBD1 or TRBD2 (5 bases each). The CDR3 consists of 10 residues. Germline CDR1 MNHEY, CDR2 SVGAGI. Trimming took 5 bases from V and 12 from J, leaving 10 bases between them. CDR3 region: CASSVQGEYF. For the CDR3, the DNA is TGTGCCAGCAGTGTCCAGGGAGAGTACTTC.

The table lists this clonotype with a count of one. One junction end disagrees with the germline gene, perhaps due to a read error. The chain joins TRBV4-1 to TRBJ1-2, with 7 bases matching TRBD1. The CDR3 consists of 16 residues. From germline, CDR1 is MGHRA and CDR2 YSYEKL. The DNA for the CDR3 is TGCGCCAGCAGCCAAGAGACAGGGTCCGTGGACTATGGCTACACTTTC. Its protein product is CASSQETGSVDYGYTF.

This clonotype has a single count. This chain links TRBV6-5 with TRBJ1-2; D is possibly TRBD1 (5 bases). Germline CDR1 and CDR2: MNHEY and SVGAGI. Trimming took off 1 base at V and 1 base at J, with 16 bases between the two ends. This CDR3 has 17 amino acids. The CDR3 spells CASSYWGSEGSNYGYTF. The DNA of the CDR3 is TGTGCCAGCAGTTACTGGGGAAGTGAGGGGAGTAACTATGGCTACACCTTC.

This clonotype was counted between two and nine times. The V call is TRBV5-1, the J call TRBJ2-3; D is ambiguous. The CDR3 length is 15 residues. Trimming removed 0 bases from V and 0 bases from J, with 8 bases in between. The germline V gene encodes CDR1 SGHRS and CDR2 YFSETQ. CDR3 nucleotides: TGCGCCAGCAGCTTGGACTTTTCTAGCACAGATACGCAGTATTTT. This sequence encodes CASSLDFSSTDTQYF.

The chain joins TRBV28 to TRBJ1-2; maybe TRBD1 (5 bases). Trimming shortened V by 6 bases and J by 10 bases, and 15 bases separated the two germline ends. Germline V CDR1 and CDR2: MDHEN, SYDVKM. CDR3 length equals 12 residues. The CDR3 DNA sequence: TGTGCCAGCAGACCGACTGACAGAGTCTACACCTTC. Translation: CASRPTDRVYTF.

The table lists this clonotype with a few counts. V and J are TRBV29-1 and TRBJ1-2; D is uncertain. CDR1 and CDR2 from the germline V gene are SQVTM and ANQGSEA. V was shortened by 0 bases and J by 1 base, with 9 bases between the two germline ends. This CDR3 is built from 14 residues. CDR3 protein: CSVEDQEINYGYTF. In DNA form, the CDR3 reads TGCAGCGTTGAAGATCAGGAGATTAACTATGGCTACACCTTC.

The genes are TRBV6-5 and TRBJ1-2, with D possibly TRBD1 on 5 matching bases. The germline gives CDR1 MNHEY, CDR2 SVGAGI. V lost 5 bases and J lost 4, with 14 bases in between. The CDR3 runs 14 residues. CDR3 DNA: TGTGCCAGCAGTACCGAGGCAGGGCTCTATGGCTACACCTTC. Amino acid sequence: CASSTEAGLYGYTF.